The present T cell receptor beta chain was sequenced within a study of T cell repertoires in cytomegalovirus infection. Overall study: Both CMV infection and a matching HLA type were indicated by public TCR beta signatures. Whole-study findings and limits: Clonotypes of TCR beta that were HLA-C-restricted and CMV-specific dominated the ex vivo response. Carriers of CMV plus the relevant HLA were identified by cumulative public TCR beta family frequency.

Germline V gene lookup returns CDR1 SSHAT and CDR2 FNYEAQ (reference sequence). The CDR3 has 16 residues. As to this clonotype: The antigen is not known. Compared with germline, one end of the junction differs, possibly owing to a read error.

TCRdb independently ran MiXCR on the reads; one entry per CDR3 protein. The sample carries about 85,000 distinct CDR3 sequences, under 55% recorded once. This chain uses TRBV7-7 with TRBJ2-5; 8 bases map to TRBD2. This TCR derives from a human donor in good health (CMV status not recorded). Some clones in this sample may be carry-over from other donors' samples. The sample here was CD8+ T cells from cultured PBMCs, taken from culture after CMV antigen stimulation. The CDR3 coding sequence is TGTGCTAGCAGCTCAGTAGCGGGACCGTACCAAGAGACCCAGTACTTC. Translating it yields CASSSVAGPYQETQYF.